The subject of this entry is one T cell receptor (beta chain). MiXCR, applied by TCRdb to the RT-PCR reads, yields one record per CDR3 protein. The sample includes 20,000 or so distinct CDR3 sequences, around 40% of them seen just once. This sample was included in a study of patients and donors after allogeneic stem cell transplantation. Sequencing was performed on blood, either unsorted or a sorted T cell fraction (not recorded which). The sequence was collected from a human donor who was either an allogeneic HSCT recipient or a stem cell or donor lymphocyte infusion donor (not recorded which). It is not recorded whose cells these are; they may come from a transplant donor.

The CDR3 loop reads CASSVVGDSNSPLHF. For the CDR3, the DNA is TGTGCCAGCAGCGTAGTTGGGGACAGTAATTCACCCCTCCACTTT. V usage is TRBV9 and J usage is TRBJ1-6; 7 bases are a match to TRBD1. The CDR3 is 15 residues long. V gave up 0 bases and J gave up 6 bases; unmatched junction bases: 3. CDR1 is SGDLS and CDR2 is YYNGEE in the germline V gene.